This TCR beta chain comes out of a study of blood T cell repertoires in COVID-19. Study at large: T cells, B-cell-depleted T cells, or PBMCs supplied cDNA or gDNA.

Data came from immunoSEQ multiplex PCR; TCRdb stores just in-frame clones and leaves some out. The sample consists of approximately 170,000 clones, about 90% of them appearing once. This clone was recorded once. Germline values: CDR1 SNHLY, CDR2 FYNNEI. With 9 bases clipped from V and 0 bases from J, the junction kept 16 bases outside the gene matches. The CDR3 runs to 17 residues. The sequencing input was peripheral blood. This rearrangement joins TRBV2 to TRBJ2-5, with TRBD2 matching 7 bases. This clonotype was obtained from a woman in her seventies with acute or convalescent COVID-19. The chain's CDR3 is CASIRRERWGDQETQYF. The CDR3 bases are TGTGCCAGTATCCGGCGGGAGCGGTGGGGGGACCAAGAGACCCAGTACTTC.